The present entry profiles one TCR beta chain with its context. This entry is derived from a study of OX40 agonist ivuxolimab in advanced cancers. The CDR3 is made up of 14 amino acids. The ends lost 7 bases at V and 6 bases at J; junction bases unmatched: 5. Germline V gene lookup returns CDR1 SEHNR and CDR2 FQNEAQ (reference sequence). Here immunoSEQ multiplex PCR was the method, and the copy in TCRdb shows in-frame clones only, minus some. The sample shows about 67,000 clones, less than 95% of them seen only once. V usage is TRBV7-9 and J usage is TRBJ2-2; 10 bases line up with TRBD2. Sequenced material: CD4+ or CD8+ T cells sorted from blood, taken in a trial of the OX40 agonist ivuxolimab. This clonotype originated in an adult with an advanced solid tumor such as melanoma, head and neck, liver or kidney cancer. The CDR3 DNA reads TGTGCCAGCAAAGCCGGGACTAGCGCCGGGGAGCTGTTTTTT. It encodes CASKAGTSAGELFF. The entire variable domain, with the rest obtained from reference TRBV7-9 and TRBJ2-2, is as follows: DTGVSQNPRHKITKRGQNVTFRCDPISEHNRLYWYRQTLGQGPEFLTYFQNEAQLEKSRLLSDRFSAERPKGSFSTLEIQRTEQGDSAMYLCASKAGTSAGELFFGEGSRLTVL.